These 27 T cell receptor beta chains share one sample of origin, sequenced in a study of shared clonotypes between healthy human individuals. Measured with immunoSEQ multiplex PCR; TCRdb has only the in-frame clones, and not every one. Of 2 million to 2.5 million clones listed, approximately 95% were seen once; the top ten hold roughly 0.13%. Sequenced material: naive CD4+ T cells sorted from blood. The subset was: CD45RA+ positively selected. These receptors came from a man in his late teens or twenties in good health.

The rearrangement uses TRBV28 and TRBJ2-1; 9 bases map to TRBD1. The CDR3 has 16 residues. CDR1 and CDR2 from the germline V gene are MDHEN and SYDVKM. The J segment lost 6 bases and the V segment lost 2 bases, leaving 8 bases of the junction unmatched. The CDR3 nucleotides are TGTGCCAGCAGTTTACTTCCCGGACAGGGGCCCAATGAGCAGTTCTTC. Translating gives CASSLLPGQGPNEQFF.

V gene TRBV1 combines with J gene TRBJ1-1. TRBV1 is a pseudogene locus. The CDR3 runs to 14 residues. The CDR3 is CTSSLLTLDTEAFF. CDR3 DNA: TGCACCAGCAGCCTCCTCACCTTAGACACTGAAGCTTTCTTT.

Only one count was recorded for this clone. The chain carries TRBV5-1 and TRBJ1-2; 9 positions agree with TRBD1. The CDR3 spans 15 residues. Germline lookup yields CDR1 SGHRS and CDR2 YFSETQ. The trim removed 1 base at V and 5 bases at J, leaving 6 bases unmatched. The CDR3: CASSLKVGQGYGYTF. Here the CDR3 DNA reads TGCGCCAGCAGCTTGAAGGTTGGACAGGGGTATGGCTACACCTTC.

The chain's CDR3 is CASSPTTGVNGYTF. In DNA form, the CDR3 reads TGTGCCAGCAGCCCCACTACAGGGGTGAATGGCTACACCTTC. This chain uses TRBV6-1 with TRBJ1-2, with 7 bases lining up with TRBD1. Germline assignment: CDR1 MNHNS and CDR2 SASEGT. The CDR3 runs to 14 residues. The J segment lost 6 bases and the V segment lost 6 bases, leaving 10 bases of the junction unmatched.

This chain links TRBV5-4 with TRBJ2-6; no clear D gene. The V gene's germline CDR1 is SGHNT and CDR2 YYREEE (reference sequence). Trimming removed 0 bases at V and 1 base at J, with 5 bases between. There are 15 residues in the CDR3. The CDR3 reads CASSLDISGANVLTF. CDR3 DNA sequence: TGTGCCAGCAGCTTGGATATTTCTGGGGCCAACGTCCTGACTTTC. Together with reference TRBV5-4 and TRBJ2-6, the CDR3 gives the full variable domain: ETGVTQSPTHLIKTRGQQVTLRCSSQSGHNTVSWYQQALGQGPQFIFQYYREEENGRGNFPPRFSGLQFPNYSSELNVNALELDDSALYLCASSLDISGANVLTFGAGSRLTVL.

CDR3 amino acids: CASSLQSNNEQFF. In DNA form, the CDR3 reads TGCGCCAGCAGCCTTCAGTCGAACAATGAGCAGTTCTTC. The chain joins TRBV10-2 to TRBJ2-1, with D unresolved. This CDR3 contains 13 residues. The germline V gene has CDR1 WSHSY and CDR2 SAAADI. V gave up 6 bases and J gave up 5 bases, with 11 bases separating them.

The rearrangement joins TRBV5-1 to TRBJ2-7, with a tentative D call TRBD1 (6 bases). V shed 9 bases and J shed 1 base, with 17 bases lying between them. The germline V gene has CDR1 SGHRS and CDR2 YFSETQ. The CDR3 sequence is 14 residues long. In nucleotides, the CDR3 is TGCGCCACCCAAGAAACGACAGGTTCCTACGAGCAGTACTTC. Translation: CATQETTGSYEQYF.

The chain employs TRBV6-1 and TRBJ1-1, with 12 bases aligning to TRBD1. The ends lost 4 bases at V and 6 bases at J; junction bases unmatched: 9. Per germline, CDR1 MNHNS and CDR2 SASEGT. The CDR3 loop spans 16 amino acids. In DNA, the CDR3 is TGTGCCAGCAGTGTCCCGGGACAGGGGGCTTTGTCTGAAGCTTTCTTT. This gives the protein CASSVPGQGALSEAFF.

Of note for this clone: The same CDR3 can be traced to other DNA sequences in this sample. The gene calls are TRBV5-1 and TRBJ2-2; perhaps TRBD1 as D (5 bases). This CDR3 region has 15 residues. Germline V gene data show CDR1 as SGHRS and CDR2 as YFSETQ. Between the trimmed V and J ends, which lost 1 base and 1 base, there was a span of 8 bases. The CDR3 bases are TGCGCCAGCAGCTTGCCGCAGGGGAACACCGGGGAGCTGTTTTTT. Translating gives CASSLPQGNTGELFF. The variable domain in full, with the rest retrieved from reference TRBV5-1 and TRBJ2-2, is KAGVTQTPRYLIKTRGQQVTLSCSPISGHRSVSWYQQTPGQGLQFLFEYFSETQRNKGNFPGRFSGRQFSNSRSEMNVSTLELGDSALYLCASSLPQGNTGELFFGEGSRLTVL.

The chain links TRBV11-1 to TRBJ2-2, with unresolved D. This CDR3 has 17 residues. CDR1 and CDR2 (germline): SGHAT, FQDESV (reference sequence). Trimming took off 3 bases at V and 0 bases at J, with 14 bases between the two ends. The CDR3 region has the DNA TGTGCCAGCAGCTTCGACGGCGGAAAGACGAACACCGGGGAGCTGTTTTTT. Translated, it gives CASSFDGGKTNTGELFF.

This rearrangement joins TRBV4-1 to TRBJ2-7; 10 bases fit TRBD2. The J segment lost 7 bases and the V segment lost 0 bases, leaving 6 bases of the junction unmatched. CDR1 is MGHRA and CDR2 is YSYEKL in the germline V gene. The CDR3 runs 15 residues. This CDR3 reads CASSQEALAGREQYF. The CDR3 DNA reads TGCGCCAGCAGCCAAGAGGCACTAGCGGGACGGGAGCAGTACTTC.

V usage is TRBV5-1 and J usage is TRBJ1-3; the match to TRBD1 covers 7 bases. Germline trimming cut 4 bases from V and 1 base from J; bases unmatched to any gene: 5. Per germline, CDR1 SGHRS and CDR2 YFSETQ. The CDR3 loop spans 15 amino acids. DNA for the CDR3: TGCGCCAGCAGCCAAACAGGGGATTCTGGAAACACCATATATTTT. The encoded protein is CASSQTGDSGNTIYF.

This clone was detected only a few times. This chain joins TRBV30 and TRBJ1-6; D ambiguous. The CDR3 loop spans 14 amino acids. The ends were cut back, 5 bases at V and 8 bases at J, with 16 bases in the middle. Germline CDR1 GTSNPN, CDR2 SVGIG (reference sequence). The CDR3 sequence: CAWGPGTSHSPLHF. DNA for the CDR3: TGTGCCTGGGGGCCGGGTACGTCTCATTCACCCCTCCACTTT.

The CDR3 nucleotides are TGTGCCAGCAGTGAAGAGGGGGGATGGGGCTACACCTTC. Translated: CASSEEGGWGYTF. This chain joins TRBV2 and TRBJ1-2; TRBD1 might be the D (6 bases). V lost 1 base and J lost 8, with 11 bases in between. This CDR3 is 13 amino acids long. Germline V gene lookup returns CDR1 SNHLY and CDR2 FYNNEI. The full variable domain, its missing parts supplied by reference TRBV2 and TRBJ1-2, is EPEVTQTPSHQVTQMGQEVILRCVPISNHLYFYWYRQILGQKVEFLVSFYNNEISEKSEIFDDQFSVERPDGSNFTLKIRSTKLEDSAMYFCASSEEGGWGYTFGSGTRLTVV.

The rearrangement links TRBV30 to TRBJ2-7; D unresolved. Germline CDR1 and CDR2: GTSNPN and SVGIG (reference sequence). CDR3 size: 12 residues. V was pared by 0 bases and J by 9 bases, with 12 bases between. In DNA, the CDR3 is TGTGCCTGGAGTGTTTCCGGGCTCGGGCAGTACTTC. Protein sequence: CAWSVSGLGQYF.

Of note for this clone: Other DNA variants within this sample encode the same CDR3. V gene TRBV30 combines with J gene TRBJ1-4; no reliable D call. The V end lost 0 bases, the J end lost 2 bases, and 4 bases lay between the germline ends. CDR3 size: 13 residues. Germline CDR1 reads GTSNPN; CDR2 reads SVGIG (reference sequence). CDR3 loop: CAWSVRTNEKLFF. The CDR3 region has the DNA TGTGCCTGGAGTGTAAGGACTAATGAAAAACTGTTTTTT.

The chain has TRBV28 and TRBJ1-1; possibly TRBD1 for D (5 bases). The CDR3 sequence is 15 residues long. Germline CDR1 is MDHEN and CDR2 is SYDVKM. V was clipped by 5 bases and J by 1 base, with 14 bases between them. Written as DNA, the CDR3 is TGTGCCAGCAGTACCCCACAGGTGGGGAACACTGAAGCTTTCTTT. This codes for CASSTPQVGNTEAFF.

J is TRBJ1-3 and V is TRBV7-9; tentatively, D is TRBD1 (5 bases). Trimming stripped 5 bases from V and 9 bases from J, with 11 bases between. CDR1 is SEHNR, CDR2 FQNEAQ, per germline (reference sequence). CDR3 length equals 12 residues. The CDR3 here is CASSPGGGTIYF. For the CDR3, the DNA is TGTGCCAGCAGCCCGGGGGGAGGCACCATATATTTT.

Regarding this clone: This CDR3 is also generated by other DNA sequences in the sample. The rearrangement joins TRBV18 to TRBJ1-2, with D perhaps TRBD1 (5 bases). Trimming took 6 bases from V and 2 from J, leaving 10 bases between them. This CDR3 contains 13 residues. CDR1 is KGHSH, CDR2 LQKENI, per germline. The CDR3 is CASSPGQNYGYTF. The CDR3 DNA reads as TGTGCCAGCTCTCCAGGGCAGAACTATGGCTACACCTTC.

The chain combines TRBV15 with TRBJ2-7; 7 nucleotides line up with TRBD2. The CDR3 loop spans 16 amino acids. V lost 0 bases and J lost 0; bases outside the gene matches: 5. Germline V gene data show CDR1 as LNHNV and CDR2 as YYDKDF (reference sequence). CDR3 in amino acids: CATSRDTQRGSYEQYF. The CDR3 nucleotides read TGTGCCACCAGCAGAGATACCCAGCGGGGCTCCTACGAGCAGTACTTC.

This chain connects TRBV15 to TRBJ2-7; 7 bases match TRBD2. The CDR3 totals 16 residues. Germline V gene lookup returns CDR1 LNHNV and CDR2 YYDKDF (reference sequence). The ends lost 3 bases at V and 4 bases at J; junction bases unmatched: 12. Written as DNA, the CDR3 is TGTGCCACCAGCAGCGGTGAGGGAGGGCTCCTATACGAGCAGTACTTC. It yields the protein CATSSGEGGLLYEQYF. Based on the CDR3 plus reference TRBV15 and TRBJ2-7, the full variable domain is DAMVIQNPRYQVTQFGKPVTLSCSQTLNHNVMYWYQQKSSQAPKLLFHYYDKDFNNEADTPDNFQSRRPNTSFCFLDIRSPGLGDTAMYLCATSSGEGGLLYEQYFGPGTRLTVT.

The chain recombines TRBV6-1 with TRBJ2-7; D is unresolved. This CDR3 spans 11 amino acids. Germline assignment: CDR1 MNHNS and CDR2 SASEGT. Between the trimmed V and J ends, which lost 10 bases and 5 bases, there was a span of 12 bases. CDR3 protein: CAIAGLDEQYF. DNA of the CDR3: TGTGCCATCGCCGGGTTGGACGAGCAGTACTTC.

The chain is built from TRBV10-3 and TRBJ2-7, with TRBD2 matching 10 bases. This CDR3 region has 14 residues. V gave up 1 base and J gave up 4 bases; unmatched junction bases: 1. Germline V gene sequence: CDR1 ENHRY, CDR2 SYGVKD. Here the CDR3 DNA reads TGTGCCATCAGTGAGTTACTAGCGGGATACGAGCAGTACTTC. It encodes CAISELLAGYEQYF.

This sequence joins TRBV10-2 and TRBJ2-7; 9 bases match TRBD1. The CDR3 loop spans 14 amino acids. With 6 bases clipped from V and 7 bases from J, the junction kept 10 bases outside the gene matches. Looked up from germline, CDR1 is WSHSY and CDR2 is SAAADI. CDR3 sequence (DNA): TGCGCCAGCAGCCGGGACAGGGAAAGAAGGGAGCAGTACTTC. The encoded protein is CASSRDRERREQYF.

The count of this clone is one. J is TRBJ2-2 and V is TRBV27; 7 bases are shared with TRBD2. Germline V CDR1 and CDR2: MNHEY, SMNVEV (reference sequence). This CDR3 is built from 15 residues. Trimming at V came to 3 bases and at J to 3 bases, leaving 4 bases not matched to a gene. CDR3 coding DNA: TGTGCCAGCAGTTTCGCGAGCGGGGACACCGGGGAGCTGTTTTTT. Translating gives CASSFASGDTGELFF.

The chain uses TRBV4-3 and TRBJ2-1, with 9 nucleotides matching TRBD2. Germline loops: CDR1 LGHNA, CDR2 YSLEER. V shed 2 bases and J 12 bases; nucleotides not matched to a gene: 11. The CDR3 is 15 residues long. The CDR3 region is CASSQRLWREGGQFF. DNA for the CDR3: TGCGCCAGCAGCCAACGGTTATGGCGGGAGGGAGGGCAGTTCTTC.

V gene TRBV29-1 combines with J gene TRBJ1-1; no clear D gene. The CDR3 runs to 13 residues. Per the germline V gene, CDR1 is SQVTM and CDR2 is ANQGSEA. Trimming removed 7 bases at V and 0 bases at J, with 12 bases between. The CDR3 coding sequence is TGCAGCGCCCGGGCCAGGTTGAACACTGAAGCTTTCTTT. Its protein is CSARARLNTEAFF.